What follows are 8 T cell receptor beta chains derived from one specimen sequenced in a study of T cell changes during pregnancy in multiple sclerosis. TCRdb's copy holds only in-frame clones and misses some; the assay was immunoSEQ multiplex PCR. The table shows some 60,000 clones, with about 86% occurring only once. The sample was peripheral blood from another person, used as feeder cells. The receptors originated from a human donor whose cells served as feeder cells for cultures in a pregnancy study.

This clone has only a few counts. The V gene is TRBV7-2, the J gene TRBJ2-7; D might be TRBD1 or TRBD2, each matching 5 bases. CDR1 and CDR2 (germline): SGHTA, FQGNSA. The germline V and J ends were trimmed by 1 base and 6 bases, with 10 bases remaining between them. The CDR3 loop spans 13 amino acids. This CDR3 reads CASSLEAGSEQYF. CDR3 coding DNA: TGTGCCAGCAGCTTAGAGGCAGGGAGCGAGCAGTACTTC.

The chain couples TRBV5-1 to TRBJ1-4; D perhaps matches TRBD1 (6 bases). CDR3 size: 15 residues. Germline V gives CDR1 SGHRS, CDR2 YFSETQ. V was cut by 4 bases and J by 8 bases, with 18 bases left in between. The CDR3 protein is CASSPTWGASEKLFF. The CDR3 DNA sequence: TGCGCCAGCAGCCCAACGTGGGGGGCATCAGAAAAACTGTTTTTT.

This chain uses TRBV6-1 with TRBJ2-7, with TRBD1 matching over 9 bases. The CDR3 is 13 residues long. J was trimmed by 11 bases and V by 7 bases; bases with no gene match: 12. In germline, CDR1 is MNHNS, CDR2 SASEGT. The CDR3 loop reads CASTPGGTGSEYF. The CDR3 region has the DNA TGTGCCAGCACCCCAGGGGGGACAGGGAGCGAGTACTTC.

The rearrangement uses TRBV5-6 and TRBJ2-1, with D possibly TRBD2 on 6 matching bases. The CDR3 runs 12 residues. V was trimmed by 6 bases and J by 7 bases, leaving 11 bases between them. Germline CDR1 reads SGHDT; CDR2 reads YYEEEE. CDR3 in DNA: TGTGCCAGCACCGGAGGGAGGAATGAGCAGTTCTTC. Translation gives CASTGGRNEQFF.

The CDR3 protein is CASSLSYNYGYTF. The DNA for the CDR3 is TGTGCCAGCAGCTTAAGTTATAACTATGGCTACACCTTC. The chain couples TRBV5-4 to TRBJ1-2; D is unresolved. The CDR3 loop spans 13 amino acids. The V gene's germline CDR1 is SGHNT and CDR2 YYREEE (reference sequence). V was pared by 2 bases and J by 1 base, with 6 bases between.

CDR3 region: CASSQGDSALYEQYF. The CDR3 DNA reads TGCGCCAGCAGCCAGGGCGACTCTGCCCTTTACGAGCAGTACTTC. The chain is built from TRBV4-1 and TRBJ2-7, with D uncertain. This CDR3 has 15 amino acids. Per germline, CDR1 MGHRA and CDR2 YSYEKL. Trimming removed 3 bases at V and 4 bases at J, with 16 bases between.

The chain recombines TRBV19 with TRBJ1-1; 8 bases agree with TRBD1. V was pared by 7 bases and J by 5 bases, with 6 bases of the junction left unmatched. The CDR3 is 13 residues long. Germline V gene lookup returns CDR1 LNHDA and CDR2 SQIVND (reference sequence). The CDR3 reads CASTSGGATEAFF. DNA for the CDR3: TGTGCCAGTACCTCAGGGGGCGCAACTGAAGCTTTCTTT.

The J gene is TRBJ2-1, the V gene TRBV6-5, with 9 positions matching TRBD2. CDR1 and CDR2 from the germline V gene are MNHEY and SVGAGI. V shed 0 bases, J shed 6 bases, and the junction held 6 bases outside the gene matches. This CDR3 contains 16 residues. The CDR3 coding sequence is TGTGCCAGCAGTTACTCTTCTAGCGGGGAGCGCAATGAGCAGTTCTTC. As protein: CASSYSSSGERNEQFF.